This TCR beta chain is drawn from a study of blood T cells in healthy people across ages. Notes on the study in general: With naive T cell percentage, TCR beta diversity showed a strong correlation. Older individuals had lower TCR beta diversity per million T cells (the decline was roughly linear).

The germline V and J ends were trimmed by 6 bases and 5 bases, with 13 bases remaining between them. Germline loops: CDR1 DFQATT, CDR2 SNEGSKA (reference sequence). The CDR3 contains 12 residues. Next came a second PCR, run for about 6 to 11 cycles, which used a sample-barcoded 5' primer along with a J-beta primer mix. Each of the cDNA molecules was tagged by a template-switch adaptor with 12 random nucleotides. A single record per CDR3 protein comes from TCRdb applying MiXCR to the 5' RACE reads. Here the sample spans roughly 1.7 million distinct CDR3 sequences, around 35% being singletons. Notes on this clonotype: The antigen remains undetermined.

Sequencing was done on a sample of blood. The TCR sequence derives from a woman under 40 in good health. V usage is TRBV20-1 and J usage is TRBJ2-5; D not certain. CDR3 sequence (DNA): TGCAGTGCCTTACCCCAGTCGGAGACCCAGTACTTC. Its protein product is CSALPQSETQYF.